The 29 T cell receptor beta chains below all came from one sample that was sequenced in a study of STAT5B mutations in CD4+ large granular lymphocyte leukemia (dated by TCRdb to the early 2020s). Library preparation employed the immunoSEQ multiplex PCR assay. TCRdb's version of the immuneACCESS table is confined to in-frame rearrangements and falls short of the full clone set. An unresolved V gene accounts for under half of the shortfall where checked; the remainder is of unknown origin. The sample table holds 48,000 or so clones, of which about 70% were seen once. Of the sample, approximately 1.5% is held by the ten largest clones. Sample: CD4+ T cells from blood buffy coats. The receptors were gathered from a human donor in good health.

This clone was detected only a few times. The chain employs TRBV5-1 and TRBJ1-5; 8 bases map to TRBD1. CDR3 length equals 16 residues. Trimming cost V 2 bases and J 2 bases; bases outside gene matches: 6. Germline CDR1 is SGHRS and CDR2 is YFSETQ. CDR3 loop: CASSLILGQGNQPQHF. In nucleotides, the CDR3 is TGCGCCAGCAGCTTAATCCTGGGACAGGGCAATCAGCCCCAGCATTTT.

The J gene is TRBJ1-2, the V gene TRBV7-9, with D perhaps TRBD1 (5 bases). The CDR3 has 11 amino acids. Germline V gene data show CDR1 as SEHNR and CDR2 as FQNEAQ (reference sequence). The V end was cut by 3 bases, the J end by 11 bases, with 10 bases between. CDR3 bases: TGTGCCAGCAGCTTTGGGGCTTCGTACACCTTC. As protein: CASSFGASYTF.

This chain links TRBV1 with TRBJ2-1; TRBD2 is taken as the D call from the table, unchecked against the DNA. TRBV1 constitutes a pseudogene. CDR3 length: 18 amino acids. CDR3 region: CTSSHGLAGDRSYNEQFF. CDR3 sequence (DNA): TGCACCAGCAGCCACGGACTAGCGGGGGACCGCTCCTACAATGAGCAGTTCTTC.

The V and J genes are TRBV27 and TRBJ2-1, with a possible D match to TRBD2 (7 bases). CDR1 MNHEY and CDR2 SMNVEV come from the germline V gene (reference sequence). Deletions cut 7 bases from V and 2 bases from J, with 15 bases between. The CDR3 loop spans 15 amino acids. Written as DNA, the CDR3 is TGTGCCAGCATCCCGGGGGGCCCCCCCTACAATGAGCAGTTCTTC. This sequence encodes CASIPGGPPYNEQFF.

The V and J genes are TRBV5-4 and TRBJ2-5, with D perhaps TRBD1 (7 bases). This CDR3 is 15 amino acids long. Looked up from germline, CDR1 is SGHNT and CDR2 is YYREEE (reference sequence). V lost 4 bases and J lost 5, with 18 bases in between. The CDR3 region has the DNA TGTGCCAGCAGCGAGCCCCACAGGGGAGGCGAGACCCAGTACTTC. It encodes CASSEPHRGGETQYF.

A few counts support this clone. The chain combines TRBV7-9 with TRBJ2-7; no clear D gene. The CDR3 extends over 14 amino acids. V was trimmed by 4 bases and J by 1 base, leaving 11 bases between them. The germline V gene encodes CDR1 SEHNR and CDR2 FQNEAQ (reference sequence). The CDR3 sequence: CASSSRTASYEQYV. The CDR3 DNA reads TGTGCCAGCAGCTCCCGGACCGCTTCCTACGAGCAGTACGTC.

CDR3 sequence: CASSPWTGESYNEQFF. The CDR3 nucleotides are TGCGCCAGCAGCCCCTGGACAGGGGAAAGCTACAATGAGCAGTTCTTC. The gene calls are TRBV5-1 and TRBJ2-1; 9 bases are a match to TRBD1. This CDR3 has 16 residues. With 4 bases clipped from V and 3 bases from J, the junction kept 8 bases outside the gene matches. Germline CDR1 reads SGHRS; CDR2 reads YFSETQ.

The V gene is TRBV19, the J gene TRBJ2-1; 7 bases are shared with TRBD2. Germline assignment: CDR1 LNHDA and CDR2 SQIVND (reference sequence). This CDR3 is 13 amino acids long. The V segment lost 7 bases and the J segment 4 bases; nucleotides outside the gene matches: 4. This CDR3 reads CASNGGNYNEQFF. The CDR3 nucleotides read TGTGCCAGTAACGGGGGGAATTACAATGAGCAGTTCTTC.

This clone was seen a few times. V is TRBV15 and J is TRBJ1-4; D remains unclear. This CDR3 has 15 residues. Trimming removed 4 bases from V and 8 bases from J, with 17 bases in between. Looked up from germline, CDR1 is LNHNV and CDR2 is YYDKDF (reference sequence). The CDR3 coding sequence is TGTGCCACCAGCACAGAGGTCCGGAAAGAGGAAAAACTGTTTTTT. Amino acid sequence: CATSTEVRKEEKLFF.

The chain links TRBV30 to TRBJ2-3; weak D call: TRBD2 (6 bases). V was clipped by 1 base and J by 8 bases, with 10 bases between them. CDR1 and CDR2 (germline): GTSNPN, SVGIG (reference sequence). This CDR3 has 12 amino acids. CDR3 nucleotide sequence: TGTGCCTGGAGTGAGGGAGGAGGTACGCAGTATTTT. This translates into CAWSEGGGTQYF.

This clone occurred once. The chain couples TRBV19 to TRBJ1-3; TRBD1 might be the D (6 bases). Trimming shortened V by 7 bases and J by 0 bases, and 13 bases separated the two germline ends. The CDR3 totals 15 residues. CDR1 and CDR2 from the germline V gene are LNHDA and SQIVND (reference sequence). The CDR3 bases are TGTGCCAGTATGAGGACAGCGATCTCTGGAAACACCATATATTTT. Translated: CASMRTAISGNTIYF.

V and J are TRBV7-2 and TRBJ2-5; D is undetermined. The germline gives CDR1 SGHTA, CDR2 FQGNSA. This CDR3 spans 13 amino acids. V lost 2 bases, J lost 3 bases, and 7 bases lay in between. The CDR3 DNA is TGTGCCAGCAGCTTAAATAGGGAAGAGACCCAGTACTTC. Encoded protein: CASSLNREETQYF.

This chain connects TRBV9 to TRBJ2-3; 8 nucleotides match TRBD2. The V segment lost 0 bases and the J segment 0 bases; nucleotides outside the gene matches: 3. The CDR3 is 16 residues long. The germline gives CDR1 SGDLS, CDR2 YYNGEE. The CDR3 bases are TGTGCCAGCAGCGTAGACGGGGGGGCTAGCACAGATACGCAGTATTTT. It codes for CASSVDGGASTDTQYF.

The CDR3 coding sequence is TGTGCCAGTAGTGCCGACAGGGGGTATCAGCCCCAGCATTTT. This translates into CASSADRGYQPQHF. This chain links TRBV19 with TRBJ1-5; TRBD1 agrees at 9 bases. Germline V gene sequence: CDR1 LNHDA, CDR2 SQIVND (reference sequence). The CDR3 has 14 amino acids. V was pared by 5 bases and J by 5 bases, with 4 bases of the junction left unmatched.

In nucleotides, the CDR3 is TGCGCCAGCAGCCCCTTCCCCGGACCAGAGGTTCAGCCCCAGCATTTT. This sequence encodes CASSPFPGPEVQPQHF. The genes are TRBV5-1 and TRBJ1-5; D uncertain. Germline lookup yields CDR1 SGHRS and CDR2 YFSETQ. The CDR3 runs to 16 residues. Trimming cost V 4 bases and J 6 bases, with 20 bases left between them.

The chain has TRBV7-2 and TRBJ1-5; weak D call: TRBD1 (6 bases). The CDR3 is made up of 14 amino acids. Trimming removed 5 bases from V and 7 bases from J, with 15 bases in between. The germline V gene encodes CDR1 SGHTA and CDR2 FQGNSA. The CDR3 spells CASSPRPGQQPQHF. CDR3 nucleotide sequence: TGTGCCAGCAGCCCCCGCCCTGGACAGCAGCCCCAGCATTTT.

This sequence joins TRBV6-6 and TRBJ2-7; perhaps TRBD1 as D (6 bases). Germline lookup yields CDR1 MNHNY and CDR2 SVGAGI (reference sequence). The CDR3 is 14 amino acids. V lost 6 bases and J 3 bases, leaving 15 bases between the germline ends. The CDR3 region has the DNA TGTGCCAGCAGACTAGACAGGTCCTTCTACGAGCAGTACGTC. This encodes CASRLDRSFYEQYV.

The chain is built from TRBV28 and TRBJ1-4, with unresolved D. CDR3 size: 15 residues. The germline gives CDR1 MDHEN, CDR2 SYDVKM. V shed 3 bases and J shed 0 bases, with 8 bases lying between them. DNA of the CDR3: TGTGCCAGCAGTTTCCTCAGTGCAACTAATGAAAAACTGTTTTTT. Translating gives CASSFLSATNEKLFF.

The chain is built from TRBV7-2 and TRBJ1-1; unclear D gene. Germline V lookup: CDR1 SGHTA, CDR2 FQGNSA. Trimming shortened V by 5 bases and J by 4 bases, and 11 bases separated the two germline ends. The CDR3 is 13 residues long. CDR3 sequence reads: CASSPRSGTEAFF. CDR3 in DNA: TGTGCCAGCAGCCCACGTTCCGGCACTGAAGCTTTCTTT.

The rearrangement uses TRBV18 and TRBJ1-3; D may be TRBD1 (6 bases). Trimming pared 4 bases from V and 2 bases from J, leaving 18 bases between. The CDR3 loop spans 17 amino acids. Per germline, CDR1 KGHSH and CDR2 LQKENI. Here the CDR3 DNA reads TGTGCCAGCTCACGGGCCGGGACAACCGGCGCTGGAAACACCATATATTTT. Translated: CASSRAGTTGAGNTIYF.

The gene calls are TRBV19 and TRBJ2-2, with D unclear. V was cut by 6 bases and J by 1 base, with 0 bases left in between. The germline gives CDR1 LNHDA, CDR2 SQIVND (reference sequence). The CDR3 consists of 11 residues. The CDR3 nucleotides are TGTGCCAGTAGGAACACCGGGGAGCTGTTTTTT. Its translation: CASRNTGELFF.

This clone has only a few counts. The chain has TRBV5-1 and TRBJ1-1; possibly TRBD1 for D (6 bases). The V end lost 0 bases, the J end lost 3 bases, and 9 bases lay between the germline ends. The CDR3 runs 14 residues. CDR1 and CDR2 (germline): SGHRS, YFSETQ. CDR3 sequence reads: CASSLGTADTEAFF. In DNA form, the CDR3 reads TGCGCCAGCAGCTTGGGGACAGCAGACACTGAAGCTTTCTTT.

V is TRBV5-1 and J is TRBJ2-5; D is possibly TRBD1 (5 bases). This CDR3 contains 15 residues. Trimming removed 4 bases at V and 5 bases at J, with 18 bases between. Per the germline V gene, CDR1 is SGHRS and CDR2 is YFSETQ. DNA for the CDR3: TGCGCCAGCAGCCAGATTACAGGCGTCGGGGAGACCCAGTACTTC. As protein: CASSQITGVGETQYF.

V usage is TRBV19 and J usage is TRBJ2-2; 10 nucleotides agree with TRBD1. Trimming took 5 bases from V and 7 from J; bases not matched to a gene: 7. Looked up from germline, CDR1 is LNHDA and CDR2 is SQIVND (reference sequence). The CDR3 consists of 15 residues. The CDR3 DNA is TGTGCCAGTAGTGTCGACAGGGGGCGTGTCGGGGAGCTGTTTTTT. Translation gives CASSVDRGRVGELFF.

The V call is TRBV18, the J call TRBJ2-3; maybe TRBD2 (5 bases). This CDR3 spans 15 amino acids. CDR1 and CDR2 (germline): KGHSH, LQKENI. Trimming stripped 3 bases from V and 6 bases from J, with 16 bases between. CDR3 loop: CASSPSAATQDTQYF. Here the CDR3 DNA reads TGTGCCAGCTCACCCTCAGCGGCCACTCAGGATACGCAGTATTTT.

This chain links TRBV6-5 with TRBJ2-2; D remains unclear. V was clipped by 6 bases and J by 5 bases, with 4 bases between them. Germline lookup yields CDR1 MNHEY and CDR2 SVGAGI. The CDR3 covers 11 residues. This CDR3 reads CASSRTGELFF. The DNA of the CDR3 is TGTGCCAGCAGCAGGACCGGGGAGCTGTTTTTT.

This chain connects TRBV30 to TRBJ1-4; 7 bases map to TRBD1. Looked up from germline, CDR1 is GTSNPN and CDR2 is SVGIG (reference sequence). J was trimmed by 8 bases and V by 6 bases; bases with no gene match: 6. CDR3 size: 12 residues. CDR3: CACQQGLEKLFF. DNA of the CDR3: TGTGCCTGCCAACAGGGGTTGGAAAAACTGTTTTTT.

The J gene is TRBJ2-3, the V gene TRBV19, with a possible D match to TRBD2 (7 bases). From germline, CDR1 is LNHDA and CDR2 SQIVND (reference sequence). The CDR3 has 15 residues. V was pared by 5 bases and J by 4 bases, with 16 bases between. The CDR3 loop reads CASSPGGWGPDTQYF. For the CDR3, the DNA is TGTGCCAGTAGTCCCGGGGGGTGGGGGCCAGATACGCAGTATTTT.

V is TRBV6-1 and J is TRBJ2-7; TRBD2 is a possible D gene (6 bases). CDR1 is MNHNS and CDR2 is SASEGT in the germline V gene. Trimming removed 4 bases at V and 7 bases at J, with 14 bases between. This CDR3 contains 13 residues. The CDR3 loop reads CASSVTLAREQYV. The CDR3 DNA reads TGTGCCAGCAGTGTAACACTAGCCAGGGAGCAGTACGTC.